The next 17 T cell receptor beta chains were all read from a single sample in a study of cytomegalovirus exposure and HLA in healthy donors. In the PCR, 60 Vbeta and 13 Jbeta primers were used. Method: immunoSEQ multiplex PCR; TCRdb's copy keeps in-frame clones and lacks some. The profile covers approximately 150,000 clones, with roughly 83% appearing a single time and 0.95% to 1.3% taken by the ten largest. Material: PBMCs. The receptors here all came from a man aged 30-40 years in good health and CMV-seronegative.

V and J are TRBV7-2 and TRBJ1-2; 9 nucleotides agree with TRBD1. The germline V gene has CDR1 SGHTA and CDR2 FQGNSA. Germline trimming cut 3 bases from V and 9 bases from J; bases unmatched to any gene: 8. The CDR3 covers 14 residues. CDR3 protein: CASSLVGQGMSYTF. The CDR3, as DNA: TGTGCCAGCAGCTTGGTTGGACAGGGGATGAGCTACACCTTC.

The gene calls are TRBV6-6 and TRBJ1-4; D remains ambiguous. This CDR3 spans 14 amino acids. V gave up 2 bases and J gave up 4 bases, with 8 bases separating them. Germline V lookup: CDR1 MNHNY, CDR2 SVGAGI (reference sequence). This chain's CDR3 is CASSYMIVNEKLFF. DNA for the CDR3: TGTGCCAGCAGTTACATGATAGTTAATGAAAAACTGTTTTTT.

The chain uses TRBV4-1 and TRBJ2-7; 8 bases match TRBD2. This CDR3 spans 17 amino acids. Germline V gene lookup returns CDR1 MGHRA and CDR2 YSYEKL. The trim removed 0 bases at V and 2 bases at J, leaving 9 bases unmatched. This CDR3 is CASSQDAESGGTYEQYF. The CDR3 bases are TGCGCCAGCAGCCAAGATGCAGAGAGCGGGGGTACCTACGAGCAGTACTTC.

The chain has TRBV10-2 and TRBJ1-5, with D unresolved. The CDR3 length is 18 residues. Trimming shortened V by 4 bases and J by 5 bases, and 24 bases separated the two germline ends. CDR1 is WSHSY and CDR2 is SAAADI in the germline V gene. The CDR3 protein is CASSGLSRGIGLDQPQHF. The CDR3 coding sequence is TGCGCCAGCAGTGGCCTGAGCCGGGGTATAGGGCTTGATCAGCCCCAGCATTTT.

On this clone: One end of the junction varies from germline; a read error may be responsible. J is TRBJ1-2 and V is TRBV7-9; 8 nucleotides line up with TRBD1. CDR3 length: 16 amino acids. Germline loops: CDR1 SEHNR, CDR2 FQNEAQ (reference sequence). Here the CDR3 DNA reads TGTTCCAGCAGCTTACCAGGACAGGGTTCTAACTATGGCTACACCTTC. It encodes CSSSLPGQGSNYGYTF.

The rearrangement uses TRBV19 and TRBJ1-5; no definite D call. The CDR3 is 17 amino acids. Germline values: CDR1 LNHDA, CDR2 SQIVND (reference sequence). The V end was cut by 6 bases, the J end by 0 bases, with 18 bases between. As DNA, the CDR3 is TGTGCCAGTAGATCCTGGAGTGGTGCAGATAGCAATCAGCCCCAGCATTTT. Translated, it gives CASRSWSGADSNQPQHF.

This clone was recorded a few times. V usage is TRBV19 and J usage is TRBJ2-1; maybe TRBD1 (5 bases). There are 17 residues in the CDR3. V was clipped by 1 base and J by 2 bases, with 15 bases between them. Germline CDR1 and CDR2: LNHDA and SQIVND (reference sequence). The CDR3, as DNA: TGTGCCAGTAGTATAGCCCCGGCAGGGCGTCCCTACAATGAGCAGTTCTTC. It yields the protein CASSIAPAGRPYNEQFF.

A remark on this clone: Relative to the germline gene, one junction end is altered; a read error may explain this. V is TRBV7-9 and J is TRBJ2-7; D not certain. Germline CDR1 and CDR2: SEHNR and FQNEAQ (reference sequence). The CDR3 runs 12 residues. CDR3 loop: CSSRSTTNEQYF. The CDR3 DNA sequence: TGTTCCAGCAGATCGACCACTAACGAGCAGTACTTC.

Turning to this clone: Other nucleotide sequences in the sample specify the same CDR3. The gene calls are TRBV7-2 and TRBJ2-7, with D tentatively TRBD2 (5 bases). The CDR3 totals 15 residues. Trimming took 0 bases from V and 4 from J, leaving 13 bases between them. Germline CDR1 is SGHTA and CDR2 is FQGNSA. DNA for the CDR3: TGTGCCAGCAGCTTAGCGCTAAGCGGTATATACGAGCAGTACTTC. This codes for CASSLALSGIYEQYF.

V usage is TRBV5-1 and J usage is TRBJ2-2; 7 positions agree with TRBD1. CDR1 and CDR2 (germline): SGHRS, YFSETQ. J lost 3 bases, V lost 5 bases, and 7 bases had no gene match. The CDR3 covers 15 residues. As DNA, the CDR3 is TGCGCCAGCAGACCCGGACAGGCCGACACCGGGGAGCTGTTTTTT. Residues: CASRPGQADTGELFF.

The chain links TRBV29-1 to TRBJ2-7; D is unclear. The CDR3 has 14 amino acids. Trimming pared 3 bases from V and 6 bases from J, leaving 18 bases between. Germline CDR1 is SQVTM and CDR2 is ANQGSEA. CDR3 region: CSVDYGSQQGEQYF. DNA of the CDR3: TGCAGCGTTGATTACGGGTCGCAGCAAGGCGAGCAGTACTTC.

The chain has TRBV7-8 and TRBJ1-2; D possibly corresponds to TRBD1 (5 bases). Trimming removed 2 bases at V and 4 bases at J, with 11 bases between. The length of the CDR3 is 14 residues. Germline CDR1 and CDR2: SGHVS and FQNEAQ. The CDR3 region has the DNA TGTGCCAGCAGCTTAATTGGCAGGGCCTATGGCTACACCTTC. Translated, it gives CASSLIGRAYGYTF.

V gene TRBV9 combines with J gene TRBJ2-1; 8 nucleotides line up with TRBD2. The CDR3 covers 17 residues. Trimming removed 0 bases from V and 7 bases from J; junction bases left unmatched: 12. The germline CDR1 and CDR2 sequences are SGDLS and YYNGEE. The CDR3 DNA follows: TGTGCCAGCAGCGTAGCGGGGGGGGACTCGGTCTTGAATGAGCAGTTCTTC. Translation: CASSVAGGDSVLNEQFF.

CDR3 sequence (DNA): TGTGCCAGCAGAGACAACTCCTACAATGAGCAGTTCTTC. It yields the protein CASRDNSYNEQFF. This rearrangement joins TRBV27 to TRBJ2-1, with D unclear. Trimming took off 6 bases at V and 0 bases at J, with 6 bases between the two ends. The CDR3 loop spans 13 amino acids. Germline assignment: CDR1 MNHEY and CDR2 SMNVEV (reference sequence).

The rearrangement links TRBV12-2 to TRBJ1-1. TRBV12-2 is a pseudogene segment. The CDR3 extends over 13 amino acids. Here the CDR3 reads CASRLARGTEAFF. The CDR3 nucleotides read TGTGCAAGTCGCTTAGCGCGGGGGACTGAAGCTTTCTTT.

The genes are TRBV5-1 and TRBJ1-2; tentatively, D is TRBD1 (6 bases). The length of the CDR3 is 15 residues. In germline, CDR1 is SGHRS, CDR2 YFSETQ. V lost 3 bases to trimming and J lost 8 bases, with 20 bases between them. CDR3 nucleotides: TGCGCCAGCAGCTATCTACAGGGTAGGGTCTTAGGCTACACCTTC. Its translation is CASSYLQGRVLGYTF.

This chain joins TRBV7-6 and TRBJ2-2, with D tentatively TRBD1 (6 bases). V was clipped by 5 bases and J by 1 base, with 11 bases between them. Germline lookup yields CDR1 SGHVS and CDR2 FNYEAQ. The CDR3 totals 15 residues. The CDR3 DNA reads as TGTGCCAGCAGCCCCAAGACAGGGAACACCGGGGAGCTGTTTTTT. This gives the protein CASSPKTGNTGELFF.